The T cell receptor beta chain described here comes from a study of identical twins. TCRdb ran MiXCR on the 5' RACE reads and lists one entry per CDR3 protein. The sample carries roughly 1.6 million distinct CDR3 sequences, under 35% recorded once. The CDR3 runs to 13 residues. Germline CDR1 SQVTM, CDR2 ANQGSEA. Study-level points and caveats: Twin pairs' shared out-of-frame alpha sequences were enriched in low generation probability. Twins' surplus sharing was weaker for beta out-of-frame sequences.

With respect to this clonotype: The antigen remains unidentified. A read error may be the cause here, since a much bigger clone is one base away.

Source material: cord blood. The rearrangement uses TRBV29-1 and TRBJ2-7, with D possibly being TRBD1 or TRBD2 (6 bases each). The TCR comes from a newborn girl in good health. CDR3 loop: CGVEPVQGGEQYF. The CDR3 nucleotides read TGCGGCGTTGAGCCGGTACAGGGAGGCGAGCAGTACTTC.